The rows below give T cell receptor beta chains drawn from one sample of a study of cytomegalovirus exposure and HLA in healthy donors. This table comes from immunoSEQ multiplex PCR, and its TCRdb copy is limited to in-frame clones, with some not included. The profile shows 100,000 or so clones, approximately 80% of them singletons. The specimen was PBMCs. All receptors derive from a female donor in good health and CMV-seropositive. Both conserved end residues are part of each CDR3. A D gene is named only where the DNA matches it firmly. Some rows have no size entry. The others give once, few or many, or a class for an expanded clone.

v_gene: TRBV7-2
j_gene: TRBJ1-1
abundance: few
d_gene: -
CDR3aa: CASSLDGASTEAFF
CDR3nt: TGTGCCAGCAGCTTAGATGGGGCGAGTACTGAAGCTTTCTTT

v_gene: TRBV4-2
j_gene: TRBJ1-2
abundance: -
d_gene: TRBD1
CDR3aa: CASSPGQGRGYTF
CDR3nt: TGTGCCAGCAGCCCGGGACAGGGACGTGGCTACACCTTC

v_gene: TRBV27
j_gene: TRBJ2-7
abundance: -
d_gene: TRBD2
CDR3aa: CASRLFVSGRVYEQYF
CDR3nt: TGTGCCAGCCGCCTTTTCGTTAGCGGGAGGGTTTACGAGCAGTACTTC

v_gene: TRBV11-3
j_gene: TRBJ1-1
abundance: few
d_gene: -
CDR3aa: CASSLGSGNTEAFF
CDR3nt: TGTGCCAGCAGCTTGGGCAGTGGTAACACTGAAGCTTTCTTT

v_gene: TRBV10-3
j_gene: TRBJ1-2
abundance: -
d_gene: -
CDR3aa: CAIRSTANYGYTF
CDR3nt: TGTGCCATCAGATCAACAGCTAACTATGGCTACACCTTC

v_gene: TRBV9
j_gene: TRBJ2-7
abundance: -
d_gene: TRBD1
CDR3aa: CASSTGQSYEQYF
CDR3nt: TGTGCCAGCAGCACGGGACAGAGCTACGAGCAGTACTTC

v_gene: TRBV2
j_gene: TRBJ2-7
abundance: once
d_gene: -
CDR3aa: CASSVAPYEQYF
CDR3nt: TGTGCCAGCAGTGTGGCTCCTTACGAGCAGTACTTC

v_gene: TRBV10-1
j_gene: TRBJ2-1
abundance: few
d_gene: TRBD2
CDR3aa: CASSKAGGPRTYNEQFF
CDR3nt: TGCGCCAGCAGTAAAGCGGGAGGGCCAAGAACCTACAATGAGCAGTTCTTC

v_gene: TRBV11-1
j_gene: TRBJ1-5
abundance: few
d_gene: -
CDR3aa: CASSRQSNQPQHF
CDR3nt: TGTGCCAGTTCCAGACAGAGCAATCAGCCCCAGCATTTT

v_gene: TRBV28
j_gene: TRBJ1-1
abundance: -
d_gene: -
CDR3aa: CASRDPGQHTEAFF
CDR3nt: TGTGCCAGCAGGGACCCTGGACAGCACACTGAAGCTTTCTTT

v_gene: TRBV9
j_gene: TRBJ1-3
abundance: -
d_gene: -
CDR3aa: CASSLQGRGGGNTIYF
CDR3nt: TGTGCCAGCAGCCTTCAGGGGAGGGGCGGGGGAAACACCATATATTTT

v_gene: TRBV5-1
j_gene: TRBJ2-7
abundance: -
d_gene: -
CDR3aa: CASSLGWGGPSEQYF
CDR3nt: TGCGCCAGCAGCTTGGGGTGGGGGGGCCCCAGCGAGCAGTACTTC

v_gene: TRBV2
j_gene: TRBJ1-5
abundance: -
d_gene: -
CDR3aa: CASSVQGTSGNQPQHF
CDR3nt: TGTGCCAGCAGTGTACAGGGCACTTCGGGCAATCAGCCCCAGCATTTT

v_gene: TRBV30
j_gene: TRBJ2-5
abundance: once
d_gene: TRBD1
CDR3aa: CATGVGKTQYF
CDR3nt: TGTGCGACAGGGGTAGGAAAGACCCAGTACTTC

v_gene: TRBV19
j_gene: TRBJ1-2
abundance: once
d_gene: -
CDR3aa: CASTHTSVPNYGYTF
CDR3nt: TGTGCCAGTACCCATACCAGTGTTCCTAACTATGGCTACACCTTC

v_gene: TRBV28
j_gene: TRBJ2-7
abundance: -
d_gene: -
CDR3aa: CASSNSALYEQYF
CDR3nt: TGTGCCAGCAGTAACTCCGCTCTCTACGAGCAGTACTTC

v_gene: TRBV5-4
j_gene: TRBJ2-7
abundance: -
d_gene: -
CDR3aa: CASSSRVGEQYF
CDR3nt: TGTGCCAGCAGCTCACGGGTTGGTGAGCAGTACTTC

v_gene: TRBV5-1
j_gene: TRBJ2-7
abundance: once
d_gene: -
CDR3aa: CASSLTLRLDEQYF
CDR3nt: TGCGCCAGCAGCTTGACTCTTCGACTGGACGAGCAGTACTTC

v_gene: TRBV6-1
j_gene: TRBJ2-5
abundance: -
d_gene: -
CDR3aa: CASSVLQETQYF
CDR3nt: TGTGCCAGCAGTGTGCTACAAGAGACCCAGTACTTC

v_gene: TRBV11-1
j_gene: TRBJ2-7
abundance: -
d_gene: -
CDR3aa: CASSKGLFGSYEQYF
CDR3nt: TGTGCCAGCAGCAAGGGGCTCTTCGGATCCTACGAGCAGTACTTC

v_gene: TRBV2
j_gene: TRBJ1-5
abundance: few
d_gene: -
CDR3aa: CASSAEENNQPQHF
CDR3nt: TGTGCCAGCAGTGCAGAGGAGAACAATCAGCCCCAGCATTTT

v_gene: TRBV30
j_gene: TRBJ1-5
abundance: -
d_gene: -
CDR3aa: CAWSARANQPQHF
CDR3nt: TGTGCCTGGAGTGCCAGGGCAAATCAGCCCCAGCATTTT

v_gene: TRBV18
j_gene: TRBJ1-1
abundance: -
d_gene: -
CDR3aa: CASSPISRAQNTEAFF
CDR3nt: TGTGCCAGCTCACCAATTAGTCGTGCGCAGAACACTGAAGCTTTCTTT

v_gene: TRBV6-5
j_gene: TRBJ2-7
abundance: -
d_gene: TRBD1
CDR3aa: CASSYAGQGSYEQYF
CDR3nt: TGTGCCAGCAGTTACGCGGGACAGGGCTCCTACGAGCAGTACTTC

v_gene: TRBV2
j_gene: TRBJ2-5
abundance: few
d_gene: -
CDR3aa: CASTKGPFQETQYF
CDR3nt: TGTGCCAGCACTAAGGGGCCCTTTCAAGAGACCCAGTACTTC

v_gene: TRBV13
j_gene: TRBJ2-4
abundance: -
d_gene: TRBD1
CDR3aa: CASSFGTGGSAKNIQYF
CDR3nt: TGTGCCAGCAGCTTTGGGACAGGGGGCTCAGCCAAAAACATTCAGTACTTC

v_gene: TRBV19
j_gene: TRBJ1-1
abundance: -
d_gene: -
CDR3aa: CASSRSGSPYTEAFF
CDR3nt: TGTGCCAGTAGTCGGTCAGGGTCTCCCTACACTGAAGCTTTCTTT

v_gene: TRBV5-6
j_gene: TRBJ1-2
abundance: few
d_gene: TRBD1
CDR3aa: CASSFRGPGQFARGYTF
CDR3nt: TGTGCCAGCAGCTTCCGGGGACCGGGACAGTTCGCTCGTGGCTACACCTTC

v_gene: TRBV5-4
j_gene: TRBJ1-2
abundance: -
d_gene: -
CDR3aa: CASSTGHLANYGYTF
CDR3nt: TGTGCCAGCTCCACCGGACACTTAGCTAACTATGGCTACACCTTC

v_gene: TRBV5-1
j_gene: TRBJ2-7
abundance: -
d_gene: TRBD1
CDR3aa: CASSLAPGTGFNEQYF
CDR3nt: TGCGCCAGCAGCTTGGCCCCTGGGACAGGGTTCAACGAGCAGTACTTC

v_gene: TRBV11-2
j_gene: TRBJ2-1
abundance: -
d_gene: -
CDR3aa: CASSPISGSRFF
CDR3nt: TGTGCCAGCAGCCCTATTTCCGGGAGCAGGTTCTTC

v_gene: TRBV5-1
j_gene: TRBJ2-7
abundance: -
d_gene: -
CDR3aa: CASSLGTVYEQYF
CDR3nt: TGCGCCAGCAGCTTGGGTACAGTGTACGAGCAGTACTTC

v_gene: TRBV7-3
j_gene: TRBJ2-5
abundance: -
d_gene: -
CDR3aa: CASSLTGSTQETQYF
CDR3nt: TGTGCCAGCAGCTTGACAGGTTCTACACAAGAGACCCAGTACTTC

v_gene: TRBV29-1
j_gene: TRBJ2-1
abundance: -
d_gene: TRBD1
CDR3aa: CSVESDRGYNEQFF
CDR3nt: TGCAGCGTTGAATCGGACAGGGGTTACAATGAGCAGTTCTTC

v_gene: TRBV5-1
j_gene: TRBJ2-2
abundance: -
d_gene: -
CDR3aa: CASSLDRRGTGELFF
CDR3nt: TGCGCCAGCAGCTTGGACAGAAGGGGCACCGGGGAGCTGTTTTTT

v_gene: TRBV27
j_gene: TRBJ2-1
abundance: -
d_gene: -
CDR3aa: CASSLYNEQFF
CDR3nt: TGTGCCAGCAGTCTCTACAATGAGCAGTTCTTC

v_gene: TRBV18
j_gene: TRBJ1-2
abundance: few
d_gene: TRBD1
CDR3aa: CASSADRGLLGYTF
CDR3nt: TGTGCCAGCTCGGCGGACAGGGGGCTCTTGGGCTACACCTTC

v_gene: TRBV7-7
j_gene: TRBJ2-2
abundance: -
d_gene: TRBD2
CDR3aa: CASSPGTSGTGELFF
CDR3nt: TGTGCTAGCAGCCCTGGGACTAGCGGCACCGGGGAGCTGTTTTTT

v_gene: TRBV2
j_gene: TRBJ2-7
abundance: -
d_gene: TRBD1
CDR3aa: CASRDTGVSYEQYF
CDR3nt: TGTGCCAGCAGGGATACAGGGGTCTCCTACGAGCAGTACTTC

v_gene: TRBV21-1
j_gene: TRBJ2-7
abundance: -
d_gene: -
CDR3aa: CASSGRDRPGEQYF
CDR3nt: TGTGCCAGCAGCGGTCGGGACAGACCAGGCGAGCAGTACTTC

v_gene: TRBV6-6
j_gene: TRBJ2-5
abundance: -
d_gene: -
CDR3aa: CASRRLADVGETQYF
CDR3nt: TGTGCCAGCAGGAGGCTGGCCGACGTCGGAGAGACCCAGTACTTC

v_gene: TRBV28
j_gene: TRBJ1-1
abundance: -
d_gene: TRBD1
CDR3aa: CASRDRGPYEAFF
CDR3nt: TGTGCCAGCAGGGACAGGGGGCCCTATGAAGCTTTCTTT

v_gene: TRBV27
j_gene: TRBJ2-3
abundance: -
d_gene: TRBD1
CDR3aa: CASSFGGQGPSGTQYF
CDR3nt: TGTGCCAGCAGTTTTGGGGGACAGGGGCCTAGTGGTACGCAGTATTTT

v_gene: TRBV30
j_gene: TRBJ1-5
abundance: -
d_gene: TRBD1
CDR3aa: CAWSGDSSNQPQHF
CDR3nt: TGTGCCTGGAGCGGGGACAGCAGCAATCAGCCCCAGCATTTT

v_gene: TRBV28
j_gene: TRBJ2-7
abundance: -
d_gene: TRBD2
CDR3aa: CASSLSGLAVGEQYF
CDR3nt: TGTGCCAGCAGTTTAAGTGGACTAGCGGTGGGAGAGCAGTACTTC

v_gene: TRBV6-4
j_gene: TRBJ2-3
abundance: -
d_gene: TRBD2
CDR3aa: CASALAGGPTDTQYF
CDR3nt: TGTGCCAGCGCGCTAGCGGGGGGGCCAACAGATACGCAGTATTTT

v_gene: TRBV7-2
j_gene: TRBJ2-5
abundance: -
d_gene: -
CDR3aa: CASSRPGGLETQYF
CDR3nt: TGTGCCAGCAGCCGACCGGGGGGCCTGGAGACCCAGTACTTC

v_gene: TRBV6-1
j_gene: TRBJ2-1
abundance: -
d_gene: TRBD1
CDR3aa: CASSEWTGFYNEQFF
CDR3nt: TGTGCCAGCAGTGAGTGGACAGGCTTCTACAATGAGCAGTTCTTC

v_gene: TRBV6-1
j_gene: TRBJ2-7
abundance: -
d_gene: TRBD2
CDR3aa: CASMKGTSGSYEQYF
CDR3nt: TGTGCCAGCATGAAAGGGACTAGCGGAAGCTACGAGCAGTACTTC

v_gene: TRBV30
j_gene: TRBJ2-7
abundance: once
d_gene: TRBD1
CDR3aa: CALLPGTGGIEQYF
CDR3nt: TGTGCCCTACTCCCCGGGACAGGAGGAATCGAGCAGTACTTC

v_gene: TRBV7-2
j_gene: TRBJ2-7
abundance: few
d_gene: TRBD2
CDR3aa: CASSPMGGTSYEQYF
CDR3nt: TGTGCCAGCAGTCCCATGGGGGGGACCTCCTACGAGCAGTACTTC

v_gene: TRBV2
j_gene: TRBJ2-5
abundance: -
d_gene: -
CDR3aa: CASNQGQPKETQYF
CDR3nt: TGTGCCAGCAATCAAGGACAGCCCAAAGAGACCCAGTACTTC

v_gene: TRBV6-5
j_gene: TRBJ2-7
abundance: -
d_gene: TRBD2
CDR3aa: CASSSVGLAGGPIRF
CDR3nt: TGTGCCAGCAGTTCCGTAGGACTAGCGGGGGGCCCGATCCGCTTC

v_gene: TRBV10-3
j_gene: TRBJ1-2
abundance: -
d_gene: TRBD1
CDR3aa: CAISDFLGTEDYGGGYTF
CDR3nt: TGTGCCATCAGTGATTTTTTGGGGACAGAGGATTACGGTGGTGGCTACACCTTC

v_gene: TRBV28
j_gene: TRBJ2-1
abundance: -
d_gene: TRBD2
CDR3aa: CASSLLRETTNEQFF
CDR3nt: TGTGCCAGCAGTTTATTGCGGGAGACTACCAATGAGCAGTTCTTC

v_gene: TRBV28
j_gene: TRBJ1-1
abundance: -
d_gene: -
CDR3aa: CASSLGGRALNTEAFF
CDR3nt: TGTGCCAGCAGTTTAGGCGGGCGAGCCTTGAACACTGAAGCTTTCTTT

v_gene: TRBV21-1
j_gene: TRBJ2-3
abundance: -
d_gene: -
CDR3aa: CASTRLDTQYF
CDR3nt: TGTGCCAGCACTCGTCTGGATACGCAGTATTTT

v_gene: TRBV5-4
j_gene: TRBJ2-2
abundance: -
d_gene: -
CDR3aa: CASSEYYVSPGELFF
CDR3nt: TGTGCCAGCAGCGAGTATTACGTGTCCCCCGGGGAGCTGTTTTTT

v_gene: TRBV9
j_gene: TRBJ2-7
abundance: -
d_gene: -
CDR3aa: CASNRGQDYEQHF
CDR3nt: TGTGCCAGCAACAGAGGACAGGACTACGAGCAGCACTTC

v_gene: TRBV2
j_gene: TRBJ2-5
abundance: -
d_gene: -
CDR3aa: CASSEELQGETQYF
CDR3nt: TGTGCCAGCAGTGAAGAGTTGCAGGGCGAGACCCAGTACTTC